Following are 8 T cell receptor beta chains from one sample sequenced in a study of cytomegalovirus exposure and HLA in healthy donors. In the PCR, 60 Vbeta and 13 Jbeta primers were used. Libraries were prepared by immunoSEQ multiplex PCR; TCRdb keeps only in-frame clonotypes and omits some of them. The sample holds around 130,000 clones; about 82% are singletons and the top ten take about 1%. The sequenced material came from PBMCs. All receptors derive from a boy aged 10-17 years in good health and CMV-seronegative.

The chain combines TRBV9 with TRBJ1-3; 7 bases map to TRBD1. CDR3 length equals 16 residues. Trimming cost V 4 bases and J 4 bases; bases outside gene matches: 11. The germline V gene encodes CDR1 SGDLS and CDR2 YYNGEE. The CDR3 sequence: CASSLDRAARGNTIYF. DNA for the CDR3: TGTGCCAGCAGCCTCGACAGGGCCGCTCGAGGAAACACCATATATTTT.

J is TRBJ1-2 and V is TRBV7-2; 8 positions agree with TRBD1. Trimming at V came to 1 base and at J to 7 bases, leaving 8 bases not matched to a gene. Per the germline V gene, CDR1 is SGHTA and CDR2 is FQGNSA. This CDR3 contains 15 residues. The DNA of the CDR3 is TGTGCCAGCAGCTTAGACGGGACAGGCGACGGTGGCTACACCTTC. Its translation: CASSLDGTGDGGYTF.

The chain combines TRBV5-4 with TRBJ1-1; D possibly corresponds to TRBD1 (5 bases). V gave up 4 bases and J gave up 3 bases, with 10 bases separating them. CDR1 and CDR2 (germline): SGHNT, YYREEE (reference sequence). CDR3 length equals 13 residues. The CDR3 loop is CASSPGVYTEAFF. As DNA, the CDR3 is TGTGCCAGCAGCCCGGGGGTTTACACTGAAGCTTTCTTT.

This clone occurred a few times. The rearrangement uses TRBV10-3 and TRBJ2-1, with TRBD2 matching over 8 bases. CDR1 and CDR2 (germline): ENHRY, SYGVKD. The CDR3 is 16 residues long. Trimming took 6 bases from V and 4 from J; bases not matched to a gene: 11. This CDR3 is CAISPGSGRAYNEQFF. In DNA, the CDR3 is TGTGCCATCAGCCCTGGGAGCGGGAGAGCGTACAATGAGCAGTTCTTC.

J is TRBJ2-7 and V is TRBV2; 16 nucleotides match TRBD2. This CDR3 spans 15 amino acids. Germline V gene data show CDR1 as SNHLY and CDR2 as FYNNEI. With V trimmed by 7 bases and J by 9 bases, 9 bases remained unmatched. This chain's CDR3 is CASTGTSGRGKGQYF. In DNA form, the CDR3 reads TGTGCCAGCACTGGGACTAGCGGGAGGGGAAAAGGGCAGTACTTC.

This sequence joins TRBV5-5 and TRBJ2-1; the match to TRBD1 covers 7 bases. Germline-derived CDR1 and CDR2 are SGHKS and YYEKEE (reference sequence). The CDR3 totals 14 residues. The ends lost 4 bases at V and 2 bases at J; junction bases unmatched: 3. The CDR3: CASSTGQAYNEQFF. The CDR3 coding sequence is TGTGCCAGCAGCACTGGACAGGCCTACAATGAGCAGTTCTTC.

V is TRBV30 and J is TRBJ2-2; D possibly corresponds to TRBD2 (5 bases). The CDR3 is 14 amino acids. From germline, CDR1 is GTSNPN and CDR2 SVGIG (reference sequence). Trimming took 0 bases from V and 4 from J, leaving 9 bases between them. The CDR3 protein is CAWSVGLPTGELFF. In nucleotides, the CDR3 is TGTGCCTGGAGTGTAGGACTGCCCACCGGGGAGCTGTTTTTT. Filled out from reference TRBV30 and TRBJ2-2, the complete variable domain reads SQTIHQWPATLVQPVGSPLSLECTVEGTSNPNLYWYRQAAGRGLQLLFYSVGIGQISSEVPQNLSASRPQDRQFILSSKKLLLSDSGFYLCAWSVGLPTGELFFGEGSRLTVL.

The genes are TRBV13 and TRBJ1-2, with TRBD1 matching 9 bases. The V and J ends lost 5 bases and 6 bases, in that order; junction bases with no gene match: 13. Germline V gene data show CDR1 as PRHDT and CDR2 as FYEKMQ (reference sequence). This CDR3 is built from 16 residues. The CDR3 coding sequence is TGTGCCAGCAGCCCCCACCGGGACAGGGATGATCATGGCTACACCTTC. This encodes CASSPHRDRDDHGYTF.